A selection of T cell receptor beta chains follows, all from one sample in a study of blood T cells in healthy people across ages. TCRdb used MiXCR to reprocess the 5' RACE reads, holding one entry per CDR3 protein. Here the sample spans about 1.7 million distinct CDR3 sequences, approximately 30% being singletons. The specimen sequenced was blood. All receptors derive from a woman aged 25 to 39 in good health. CDR3s include the opening cysteine and the closing phenylalanine or tryptophan. Fields, in order: clone size, D gene, J gene, V gene, CDR3 protein, CDR3 DNA. The D gene is left open where the match is weak. Where a row states a size, it is once, few, many or the class of an expanded clone; other rows omit it.

clone size: many
D gene: -
J gene: TRBJ2-1
V gene: TRBV7-3
CDR3 protein: CASSSPPLYNEQFF
CDR3 DNA: TGTGCCAGCAGTTCTCCTCCCTTGTACAATGAGCAGTTCTTC

clone size: once
D gene: -
J gene: TRBJ2-1
V gene: TRBV20-1
CDR3 protein: CSAIVPPYNEQFF
CDR3 DNA: TGCAGTGCTATCGTGCCTCCGTACAATGAGCAGTTCTTC

clone size: -
D gene: -
J gene: TRBJ1-6
V gene: TRBV9
CDR3 protein: CASSVEPAYNSPLHF
CDR3 DNA: TGTGCCAGCAGCGTAGAGCCCGCGTATAATTCACCCCTCCACTTT

clone size: many
D gene: -
J gene: TRBJ2-5
V gene: TRBV18
CDR3 protein: CASSPGVGETQYF
CDR3 DNA: TGTGCCAGCTCACCAGGGGTTGGAGAGACCCAGTACTTC

clone size: many
D gene: TRBD2
J gene: TRBJ2-3
V gene: TRBV10-1
CDR3 protein: CASSAGTSGSALDTQYF
CDR3 DNA: TGCGCCAGCAGTGCGGGGACTAGCGGGAGTGCGCTTGATACGCAGTATTTT

clone size: -
D gene: -
J gene: TRBJ1-1
V gene: TRBV2
CDR3 protein: CASRAGSGEAFF
CDR3 DNA: TGTGCCAGCAGGGCCGGGAGTGGGGAAGCTTTCTTT

clone size: once
D gene: TRBD2
J gene: TRBJ2-3
V gene: TRBV7-9
CDR3 protein: CASSLYSRGGLAGTDTQYF
CDR3 DNA: TGTGCCAGCAGCTTATACTCGCGGGGGGGACTAGCGGGCACAGATACGCAGTATTTT

clone size: few
D gene: TRBD2
J gene: TRBJ2-7
V gene: TRBV12-3/TRBV12-4
CDR3 protein: CASSPSLAGGDRPYEQYF
CDR3 DNA: TGTGCCAGCAGTCCTAGCCTAGCGGGAGGGGACCGCCCCTACGAGCAGTACTTC

clone size: -
D gene: -
J gene: TRBJ2-1
V gene: TRBV20-1
CDR3 protein: CSATQRGPSSYNEQFF
CDR3 DNA: TGCAGTGCTACCCAACGTGGACCTAGCTCCTACAATGAGCAGTTCTTC

clone size: -
D gene: -
J gene: TRBJ2-4
V gene: TRBV7-9
CDR3 protein: CASRAIEESLAKNIQYF
CDR3 DNA: TGTGCCAGCAGGGCAATAGAGGAATCACTAGCCAAAAACATTCAGTACTTC